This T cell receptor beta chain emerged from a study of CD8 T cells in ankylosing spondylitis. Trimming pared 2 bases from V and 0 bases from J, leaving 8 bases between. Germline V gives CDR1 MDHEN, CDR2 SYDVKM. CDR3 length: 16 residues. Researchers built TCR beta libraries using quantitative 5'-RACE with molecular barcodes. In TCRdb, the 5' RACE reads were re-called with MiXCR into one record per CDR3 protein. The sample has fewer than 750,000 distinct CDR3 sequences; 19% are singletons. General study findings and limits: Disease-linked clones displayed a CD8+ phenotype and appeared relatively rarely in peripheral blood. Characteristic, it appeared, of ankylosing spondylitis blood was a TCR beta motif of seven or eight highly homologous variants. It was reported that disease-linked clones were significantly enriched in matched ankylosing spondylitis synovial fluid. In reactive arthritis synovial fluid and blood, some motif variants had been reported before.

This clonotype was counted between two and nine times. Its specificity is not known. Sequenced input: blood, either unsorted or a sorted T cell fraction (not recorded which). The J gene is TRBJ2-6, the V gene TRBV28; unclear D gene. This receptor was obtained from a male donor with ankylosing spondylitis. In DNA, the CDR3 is TGTGCCAGCAGTTTACTCTTACGCTCTGGGGCCAACGTCCTGACTTTC. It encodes CASSLLLRSGANVLTF.